This T cell receptor beta chain derives from a study of blood T cells in healthy people across ages. A second PCR of 7 to 11 cycles used a sample-barcoded 5' primer and a J-beta primer mix. Via MiXCR, TCRdb re-called the 5' RACE reads, giving one row per CDR3 protein. The repertoire includes 950,000 to 1,200,000 distinct CDR3 sequences, around two fifths of them detected once, and around 12% sits in the top ten. Germline V CDR1 and CDR2: MNHEY, SMNVEV (reference sequence). V trimming: 4 bases; J trimming: 5 bases; junction bases outside the gene matches: 4. The CDR3 loop spans 15 amino acids. This clonotype was observed a few times.

This chain links TRBV27 with TRBJ2-2; TRBD1 matches 10 bases. Sequenced: blood. The receptor's source is a man aged 18 to 29 in good health. The DNA for the CDR3 is TGTGCCAGCAGTTCGACAGGGGGCGCGACCGGGGAGCTGTTTTTT. Amino acid sequence: CASSSTGGATGELFF.